The 8 T cell receptor beta chains below all came from one sample that was sequenced in a study of Ad26.COV2.S vaccination and SARS-CoV-2 variants. Documented treatment: some 19 received Ad26.COV2.S at low or high dose, single or two shots; about 5 received placebo; per-sample allocation not given. The study sampled participants on day 63 after the first vaccine or placebo injection. Here immunoSEQ multiplex PCR was the method, and the copy in TCRdb shows in-frame clones only, minus some. The sample lists hundreds of thousands of clones; around 87% were seen once. This sample comprised peripheral blood, obtained in a trial of Ad26.COV2.S vaccine versus placebo. All receptors come from a person aged 18-60 years who received the Ad26.COV2.S COVID-19 vaccine or a placebo.

The chain employs TRBV2 and TRBJ1-1; maybe TRBD1 (6 bases). V lost 6 bases and J lost 1, with 15 bases in between. The CDR3 sequence is 15 residues long. CDR1 and CDR2 from the germline V gene are SNHLY and FYNNEI. The CDR3 DNA reads TGTGCCAGCAGCGATGAAGAAGGGGGGAACACTGAAGCTTTCTTT. Encoded protein: CASSDEEGGNTEAFF.

The chain carries TRBV7-3 and TRBJ2-1, with no clear D. Germline lookup yields CDR1 SGHTA and CDR2 FQGTGA. V was clipped by 5 bases and J by 5 bases, with 16 bases between them. This CDR3 is built from 15 residues. The CDR3 region is CASSIYTGPNNEQFF. The DNA for the CDR3 is TGTGCCAGCAGCATATACACCGGGCCAAACAATGAGCAGTTCTTC.

The gene calls are TRBV7-3 and TRBJ1-1; 7 bases are shared with TRBD1. The CDR3 loop spans 15 amino acids. The germline V gene has CDR1 SGHTA and CDR2 FQGTGA. J was trimmed by 2 bases and V by 6 bases; bases with no gene match: 9. CDR3 in amino acids: CASRPTTGRNTEAFF. DNA for the CDR3: TGTGCCAGCAGACCAACGACAGGGCGCAACACTGAAGCTTTCTTT.

This clone was seen just once. This rearrangement joins TRBV19 to TRBJ2-7; a possible D gene is TRBD2 (5 bases). Germline assignment: CDR1 LNHDA and CDR2 SQIVND (reference sequence). This CDR3 spans 14 amino acids. V was clipped by 3 bases and J by 1 base, with 10 bases between them. The CDR3 coding sequence is TGTGCCAGTAGTATGAACGGGGAGTCCTACGAGCAGTACTTC. Its protein is CASSMNGESYEQYF.

J is TRBJ2-2 and V is TRBV11-1; unclear D gene. Germline-derived CDR1 and CDR2 are SGHAT and FQDESV (reference sequence). CDR3 length equals 13 residues. Trimming pared 3 bases from V and 6 bases from J, leaving 8 bases between. The CDR3 loop reads CASSLVGAGELFF. The CDR3 region has the DNA TGTGCCAGCAGCTTGGTTGGCGCCGGGGAGCTGTTTTTT.

The CDR3 region is CARSNRDSSPPCRGYTF. The CDR3 DNA sequence: TGTGCCAGAAGCAACCGGGACAGCAGTCCTCCTTGTCGAGGCTACACCTTC. The chain recombines TRBV5-3 with TRBJ1-2; TRBD1 matches at 7 bases. TRBV5-3 belongs to the ORF category, with a function that is uncertain. With V trimmed by 4 bases and J by 8 bases, 20 bases remained unmatched. This CDR3 comprises 17 residues.

The rearrangement uses TRBV5-5 and TRBJ2-6; no clear D. The CDR3 consists of 17 residues. Between the trimmed V and J ends, which lost 4 bases and 0 bases, there was a span of 14 bases. The V gene's germline CDR1 is SGHKS and CDR2 YYEKEE (reference sequence). CDR3 protein: CASSRPPWSSGANVLTF. In DNA form, the CDR3 reads TGTGCCAGCAGCCGCCCTCCGTGGAGCTCTGGGGCCAACGTCCTGACTTTC.

J is TRBJ2-3 and V is TRBV5-1; 12 positions agree with TRBD2. This CDR3 is built from 17 residues. Trimming removed 4 bases from V and 4 bases from J; junction bases left unmatched: 10. CDR1 SGHRS and CDR2 YFSETQ come from the germline V gene. CDR3 nucleotides: TGCGCCAGCAGCCCCACTCTAGCGGGGGGGCTGGCAGATACGCAGTATTTT. This translates into CASSPTLAGGLADTQYF.